The subject of this entry is one T cell receptor beta chain. Its antigen is still unknown. This record comes from a study of CD8 T cells in ankylosing spondylitis. Study findings and constraints: Ankylosing spondylitis blood seemed to carry a telltale TCR beta motif made of under ten highly homologous variants. Some motif variants had been reported before (in reactive arthritis synovial fluid and blood). A CD8+ phenotype characterized the disease-linked clones, which were relatively rare in peripheral blood.

Quantitative 5'-RACE was performed with molecular barcodes, and it yielded the TCR beta libraries. Each CDR3 protein gets one entry after TCRdb re-called the 5' RACE reads with MiXCR. The table shows about 420,000 distinct CDR3 sequences, with approximately 20% occurring only once. The CDR3 has 16 amino acids. Trimming left V 3 bases short and J 0 bases short, with 12 bases between. Germline assignment: CDR1 MDHEN and CDR2 SYDVKM. The chain links TRBV28 to TRBJ1-5, with D maybe TRBD1 (6 bases). The TCR was taken from a male donor with ankylosing spondylitis. The source material was blood, either unsorted or a sorted T cell fraction (not recorded which). CDR3 protein: CASSFRGIDSNQPQHF. In DNA, the CDR3 is TGTGCCAGCAGTTTCAGGGGTATTGATAGCAATCAGCCCCAGCATTTT.